The 20 T cell receptor beta chains reported below all come from one sample, sequenced in a study of T-cell reconstitution after alpha-beta-depleted transplantation in children. For TCRbeta, the library was prepared with unique molecular identifiers. TCRdb processed the PCR reads anew with MiXCR; each CDR3 protein has one entry. The table records around 450,000 distinct CDR3 sequences, 10% to 13% of them present only once. The sample here was PBMCs, taken before TCRalphabeta/CD19-depleted stem cell transplant. Receptor source: a child between 2 and 9 years old with inherited bone marrow failure, due to receive a stem cell transplant.

This clonotype was seen a few times. The chain couples TRBV6-5 to TRBJ2-5, with TRBD1 as a possible D gene (5 bases). The CDR3 length is 14 residues. Per the germline V gene, CDR1 is MNHEY and CDR2 is SVGAGI. Trimming stripped 0 bases from V and 1 base from J, with 6 bases between. CDR3 protein: CASSYSGAQETQYF. In nucleotides, the CDR3 is TGTGCCAGCAGTTACTCAGGGGCCCAAGAGACCCAGTACTTC.

This clonotype was detected ten times or more. The chain uses TRBV7-2 and TRBJ2-1; TRBD2 matches at 8 bases. Trimming cost V 1 base and J 6 bases; bases outside gene matches: 5. Germline CDR1 is SGHTA and CDR2 is FQGNSA. CDR3 length equals 15 residues. The CDR3 here is CASSLVSGGPNEQFF. As DNA, the CDR3 is TGTGCCAGCAGCTTAGTGAGCGGGGGTCCCAATGAGCAGTTCTTC.

This clonotype came up many times. The chain couples TRBV12-3 or TRBV12-4 to TRBJ2-1; either TRBD1 or TRBD2 may fit D (5 bases each). The CDR3 spans 15 residues. The ends were cut back, 2 bases at V and 7 bases at J, with 15 bases in the middle. Here the CDR3 DNA reads TGTGCCAGCAGTTTAATCGGGGCTAGCCCGAATGAGCAGTTCTTC. This translates into CASSLIGASPNEQFF.

This clonotype appeared a few times. This rearrangement joins TRBV27 to TRBJ2-3; 10 bases align to TRBD2. The germline V gene has CDR1 MNHEY and CDR2 SMNVEV (reference sequence). The junction had 12 bases not matched to a gene; V was cut back by 8 bases and J by 4 bases. This CDR3 is built from 16 residues. CDR3: CASRSEGAGGSDTQYF. CDR3 nucleotides: TGTGCCAGCCGCAGCGAAGGAGCGGGAGGGTCAGATACGCAGTATTTT.

This clonotype occurred a few times. The rearrangement uses TRBV11-2 and TRBJ2-1; D perhaps matches TRBD2 (5 bases). Germline V lookup: CDR1 SGHAT, CDR2 FQNNGV. The CDR3 loop spans 12 amino acids. With 8 bases removed from V and 4 bases from J, the gap between germline ends came to 9 bases. The CDR3 bases are TGTGCCAGCGGGAGCGTGTACAATGAGCAGTTCTTC. Its protein product is CASGSVYNEQFF.

This clonotype was observed at least ten times. The rearrangement links TRBV12-3 or TRBV12-4 to TRBJ2-2; D unclear. V shed 2 bases and J shed 3 bases, with 16 bases lying between them. CDR3 length equals 17 residues. The CDR3: CASSLRRRAFHTGELFF. CDR3 sequence (DNA): TGTGCCAGCAGTTTACGGCGTCGAGCGTTCCACACCGGGGAGCTGTTTTTT.

This clonotype was counted a few times. This chain uses TRBV20-1 with TRBJ2-3; 15 bases are shared with TRBD2. This CDR3 has 16 residues. The germline CDR1 and CDR2 sequences are DFQATT and SNEGSKA (reference sequence). After removal of 6 bases from V and 2 bases from J, the junction contained 6 bases not matched to a gene. Here the CDR3 DNA reads TGCAGTGCGAAAGGGACTAGCGGGAGGTCCACAGATACGCAGTATTTT. Protein product: CSAKGTSGRSTDTQYF.

This chain joins TRBV20-1 and TRBJ2-2; D call uncertain. V dropped 5 bases and J dropped 2 bases, with 18 bases sitting between them. This CDR3 spans 16 amino acids. Germline CDR1 and CDR2: DFQATT and SNEGSKA (reference sequence). The CDR3 DNA follows: TGCAGTGCTTTCCGTTCGAGCGCTGGCAACACCGGGGAGCTGTTTTTT. It yields the protein CSAFRSSAGNTGELFF.

This clonotype was seen repeatedly, ten times or more. The rearrangement uses TRBV5-1 and TRBJ2-1; 9 bases fit TRBD1. CDR1 SGHRS and CDR2 YFSETQ come from the germline V gene. The J segment lost 12 bases and the V segment lost 4 bases, leaving 11 bases of the junction unmatched. There are 14 residues in the CDR3. CDR3 DNA sequence: TGCGCCAGCAGCGCCGGGACAGGGACCGGGGGGCAGTTCTTC. It yields the protein CASSAGTGTGGQFF.

This clonotype was detected ten times or more. This chain links TRBV12-5 with TRBJ2-5; 9 nucleotides match TRBD2. CDR1 is LGHNT, CDR2 FRNRAP, per germline. The CDR3 extends over 16 amino acids. Germline trimming cut 5 bases from V and 2 bases from J; bases unmatched to any gene: 9. This chain's CDR3 is CASGPGLAGRQETQYF. DNA for the CDR3: TGTGCTAGTGGTCCTGGGCTAGCGGGACGTCAAGAGACCCAGTACTTC.

The chain couples TRBV7-2 to TRBJ2-1; unclear D gene. The CDR3 totals 13 residues. V shed 1 base and J shed 9 bases, with 10 bases lying between them. Per germline, CDR1 SGHTA and CDR2 FQGNSA. The CDR3, as DNA: TGTGCCAGCAGCTTAGAGATCCGGGTTGAGCAGTTCTTC. This sequence encodes CASSLEIRVEQFF.

This clonotype has ten or more counts. The V and J genes are TRBV6-5 and TRBJ1-3; 11 bases agree with TRBD1. This CDR3 has 15 amino acids. In germline, CDR1 is MNHEY, CDR2 SVGAGI. J was trimmed by 7 bases and V by 2 bases; bases with no gene match: 4. CDR3 coding DNA: TGTGCCAGCAGTTACGACCGGGACAGGGGGAACACCATATATTTT. Translation: CASSYDRDRGNTIYF.

This clonotype was recorded at least ten times. V gene TRBV28 combines with J gene TRBJ2-1; maybe TRBD1 (7 bases). V lost 3 bases to trimming and J lost 3 bases, with 12 bases between them. CDR3 length equals 15 residues. Germline V gene data show CDR1 as MDHEN and CDR2 as SYDVKM. CDR3 nucleotides: TGTGCCAGCAGTTTGGGGGGACAGAGCTACAATGAGCAGTTCTTC. Amino acids: CASSLGGQSYNEQFF.

This clonotype was recorded a few times. The V gene is TRBV7-9, the J gene TRBJ2-3; D call uncertain. Germline V gene lookup returns CDR1 SEHNR and CDR2 FQNEAQ (reference sequence). The CDR3 spans 16 residues. Trimming pared 5 bases from V and 2 bases from J, leaving 17 bases between. The CDR3 loop reads CASSPPPDKNTDTQYF. In DNA, the CDR3 is TGTGCCAGCAGCCCCCCCCCTGACAAAAACACAGATACGCAGTATTTT.

This clonotype showed up many times. The rearrangement joins TRBV20-1 to TRBJ1-6; maybe TRBD1 (5 bases). The CDR3 is 15 residues long. The germline gives CDR1 DFQATT, CDR2 SNEGSKA (reference sequence). V lost 3 bases, J lost 9 bases, and 18 bases lay in between. The CDR3 DNA is TGCAGTGCTAGGGGGTATGACCGGGGCCGTTCACCCCTCCACTTT. Protein: CSARGYDRGRSPLHF.

This clonotype was recorded at least ten times. The gene calls are TRBV7-2 and TRBJ2-1, with a weak D call TRBD2 (5 bases). Germline CDR1 is SGHTA and CDR2 is FQGNSA. The CDR3 spans 13 residues. V lost 4 bases and J 8 bases, leaving 12 bases between the germline ends. For the CDR3, the DNA is TGTGCCAGCAGCTCCCCGGGGTTCGATGAGCAGTTCTTC. Protein sequence: CASSSPGFDEQFF.

V and J are TRBV28 and TRBJ1-3; maybe TRBD1 (5 bases). The CDR3 runs to 16 residues. Trimming stripped 5 bases from V and 3 bases from J, with 17 bases between. Germline V gene data show CDR1 as MDHEN and CDR2 as SYDVKM. Here the CDR3 reads CASSPPGARFGNTIYF. As DNA, the CDR3 is TGTGCCAGCAGTCCCCCCGGGGCGAGATTTGGAAACACCATATATTTT.

This clonotype showed up many times. The chain recombines TRBV20-1 with TRBJ2-1; 9 nucleotides line up with TRBD2. This CDR3 has 16 residues. After removal of 4 bases from V and 4 bases from J, the junction contained 11 bases not matched to a gene. Germline loops: CDR1 DFQATT, CDR2 SNEGSKA (reference sequence). This CDR3 is CSAKTSAGGLYNEQFF. CDR3 DNA sequence: TGCAGTGCTAAAACGTCGGCGGGAGGGCTGTACAATGAGCAGTTCTTC.

The sample holds many counts of this clonotype. The chain is built from TRBV5-1 and TRBJ2-1; no reliable D call. CDR1 is SGHRS, CDR2 YFSETQ, per germline. This CDR3 has 17 residues. V was clipped by 0 bases and J by 2 bases, with 15 bases between them. This CDR3 reads CASSLVPTRNTYNEQFF. The CDR3 coding sequence is TGCGCCAGCAGCTTGGTCCCGACCAGGAATACCTACAATGAGCAGTTCTTC.

In its sample, this clonotype was seen many times. The chain employs TRBV7-8 and TRBJ2-1; 9 positions agree with TRBD2. Germline CDR1 and CDR2: SGHVS and FQNEAQ. Trimming at V came to 2 bases and at J to 7 bases, leaving 6 bases not matched to a gene. The CDR3 sequence is 15 residues long. In DNA, the CDR3 is TGTGCCAGCAGCTTAATGCTAGCGGGACAGAATGAGCAGTTCTTC. Translating it yields CASSLMLAGQNEQFF.